This TCR beta chain was sequenced in a study of T cells in Graves' hyperthyroidism and ophthalmopathy. Study-level results: Ophthalmopathy could be told apart from stable hyperthyroidism with a 13 V-J model.

Patients were excluded for uncontrolled infection, other autoimmune disease, pregnancy or lactation. Trimming removed 5 bases from V and 0 bases from J, with 14 bases in between. CDR3 length: 16 residues. CDR1 and CDR2 (germline): SEHNR, FQNEAQ (reference sequence). This clonotype occurred many times. No antigen is known for it. Amplification yielded TCR beta CDR3 regions, with RNA transcripts as the source. The primer set for the first-round RT-PCR of the TCR CDR3 was HTBI. TCRdb used MiXCR to reprocess the multiplex PCR reads, holding one entry per CDR3 protein. Altogether around 240,000 distinct CDR3 sequences are present, 16% being singletons, with the ten largest covering around 26%.

The chain employs TRBV7-9 and TRBJ2-1; D is uncertain. Sequencing was carried out using blood. The sequence was obtained from a woman aged 18-29 years with Graves' ophthalmopathy. The CDR3 DNA is TGTGCCAGCAGCCCACGGACCTCTAGCTCCTACAATGAGCAGTTCTTC. It is translated as CASSPRTSSSYNEQFF.